One sample yielded the 23 T cell receptor beta chains listed below, sequenced in a study of CD8 T cells in ankylosing spondylitis. Their specific antigens are unknown. TCRdb passed the 5' RACE reads through MiXCR, listing each CDR3 protein once. The top ten hold roughly a sixth of the sample, which has a few hundred thousand distinct CDR3 sequences, under 25% seen once. Study observations and caveats: One TCR beta motif, made up of seven to nine highly homologous variants, appeared characteristic of ankylosing spondylitis blood.

Sequences were obtained from blood, either unsorted or a sorted T cell fraction (not recorded which). These receptors originate from a male donor with ankylosing spondylitis.

The chain links TRBV21-1 to TRBJ1-6. TRBV21-1 is a known pseudogene. CDR3 length: 17 residues. This CDR3 reads CASSKVTDGYYNSPLHF. The CDR3 nucleotides are TGTGCCAGCAGCAAAGTCACGGACGGGTACTATAATTCACCCCTCCACTTT.

A few counts support this clonotype. The genes are TRBV7-6 and TRBJ2-1, with 7 bases that match TRBD2. This CDR3 has 16 residues. The junction had 5 bases not matched to a gene; V was cut back by 3 bases and J by 0 bases. The V gene's germline CDR1 is SGHVS and CDR2 FNYEAQ. CDR3 residues: CASSFGRAPSYNEQFF. Written as DNA, the CDR3 is TGTGCCAGCAGCTTTGGGAGGGCCCCCTCCTACAATGAGCAGTTCTTC.

The CDR3 DNA reads TGTGCCAGCTCACCGGTATCGTCCACAGATACGCAGTATTTT. The encoded protein is CASSPVSSTDTQYF. V and J are TRBV18 and TRBJ2-3; unclear D gene. The CDR3 length is 14 residues. With 3 bases removed from V and 2 bases from J, the gap between germline ends came to 9 bases. CDR1 is KGHSH, CDR2 LQKENI, per germline.

The table lists this clonotype with a few counts. J is TRBJ2-7 and V is TRBV10-3; 8 positions agree with TRBD2. Germline CDR1 is ENHRY and CDR2 is SYGVKD. Trimming at V came to 2 bases and at J to 0 bases, leaving 9 bases not matched to a gene. The CDR3 spans 17 residues. The CDR3 sequence is CAISEATTSGSSYEQYF. Here the CDR3 DNA reads TGTGCCATCAGTGAGGCCACTACTAGCGGTAGCTCCTACGAGCAGTACTTC.

The rearrangement joins TRBV7-2 to TRBJ2-1; the match to TRBD2 covers 10 bases. The germline CDR1 and CDR2 sequences are SGHTA and FQGNSA. This CDR3 has 14 amino acids. V was clipped by 7 bases and J by 9 bases; unmatched bases: 9. The CDR3 nucleotides are TGTGCCAGCACCCCGTCTAGCGGGAGAGGTGAGCAGTTCTTC. As protein: CASTPSSGRGEQFF.

This clonotype was counted a few times. This chain links TRBV5-1 with TRBJ1-1, with D possibly being TRBD1 (6 bases). The germline V gene encodes CDR1 SGHRS and CDR2 YFSETQ. The CDR3 loop spans 13 amino acids. V dropped 5 bases and J dropped 0 bases, with 8 bases sitting between them. The CDR3 region is CASSQGMNTEAFF. DNA for the CDR3: TGCGCCAGCAGTCAGGGGATGAACACTGAAGCTTTCTTT.

This clonotype turned up a few times. The CDR3, as DNA: TGTGCCAGCAGCCTGACTAGCGGGAGAGGGGGCGGGGAGCTGTTTTTT. It is translated as CASSLTSGRGGGELFF. The genes are TRBV3-1 and TRBJ2-2, with TRBD2 matching 12 bases. The CDR3 is 16 residues long. Germline CDR1 is LGHDT and CDR2 is YNNKEL (reference sequence). V shed 4 bases, J shed 7 bases, and the junction held 7 bases outside the gene matches.

This clonotype was picked up a small number of times. The V call is TRBV19, the J call TRBJ1-5; the D gene is possibly TRBD1 (6 bases). This CDR3 comprises 15 residues. Germline V CDR1 and CDR2: LNHDA, SQIVND (reference sequence). Trimming took 7 bases from V and 7 from J, leaving 20 bases between them. The chain's CDR3 is CASMGQPERWQPQHF. The CDR3, as DNA: TGTGCCAGTATGGGACAACCAGAGCGGTGGCAGCCCCAGCATTTT.

V usage is TRBV3-1 and J usage is TRBJ1-4; 9 bases map to TRBD1. The CDR3 spans 16 residues. With 4 bases clipped from V and 6 bases from J, the junction kept 9 bases outside the gene matches. Per germline, CDR1 LGHDT and CDR2 YNNKEL (reference sequence). The CDR3 is CASSLGTGSIHEKLFF. The CDR3 DNA is TGTGCCAGCAGCCTTGGGACAGGGTCCATTCATGAAAAACTGTTTTTT.

This clonotype turned up a few times. The chain couples TRBV19 to TRBJ2-5; D is undetermined. CDR1 LNHDA and CDR2 SQIVND come from the germline V gene (reference sequence). CDR3 length equals 13 residues. The V gene lost 3 bases and the J gene lost 1 base, with 6 bases spanning the gap. This chain's CDR3 is CASSMVPQETQYF. The CDR3 region has the DNA TGTGCCAGTAGTATGGTGCCCCAAGAGACCCAGTACTTC.

This chain joins TRBV6-1 and TRBJ2-2, with 10 bases identical to TRBD2. With V trimmed by 7 bases and J by 6 bases, 8 bases remained unmatched. This CDR3 comprises 15 residues. The germline gives CDR1 MNHNS, CDR2 SASEGT. CDR3 amino acids: CASNKREGRAGELFF. The CDR3 coding sequence is TGTGCCAGCAACAAGCGGGAGGGCCGGGCCGGGGAGCTGTTTTTT.

This rearrangement joins TRBV12-3 or TRBV12-4 to TRBJ1-1; D is perhaps TRBD1 (6 bases). The ends were cut back, 8 bases at V and 0 bases at J, with 13 bases in the middle. CDR3 length: 14 amino acids. The CDR3 is CASGTGAVNTEAFF. CDR3 coding DNA: TGTGCCAGCGGCACGGGGGCCGTGAACACTGAAGCTTTCTTT.

This clonotype has just a few counts. The chain carries TRBV2 and TRBJ2-2; D is perhaps TRBD1 (6 bases). Trimming shortened V by 6 bases and J by 2 bases, and 13 bases separated the two germline ends. CDR1 SNHLY and CDR2 FYNNEI come from the germline V gene. The CDR3 runs 15 residues. CDR3 DNA: TGTGCCAGCAGAGTGACAGGACCTAACACCGGGGAGCTGTTTTTT. Translating gives CASRVTGPNTGELFF.

This clonotype occurred many times. The chain links TRBV18 to TRBJ1-1; D uncertain. V was trimmed by 1 base and J by 7 bases, leaving 7 bases between them. CDR1 is KGHSH, CDR2 LQKENI, per germline. The CDR3 extends over 12 amino acids. The CDR3 loop reads CASSPRTDEAFF. In DNA form, the CDR3 reads TGTGCCAGCTCACCACGTACGGATGAAGCTTTCTTT.

This clonotype occurred a few times. V and J are TRBV19 and TRBJ2-7; 9 bases align to TRBD1. Losses at the gene ends were 6 bases for V and 5 bases for J; bases not matched to a gene: 11. The CDR3 sequence is 15 residues long. Germline assignment: CDR1 LNHDA and CDR2 SQIVND (reference sequence). In nucleotides, the CDR3 is TGTGCCAGTAGCCTAACGGGACAGGGTATCCACGAGCAGTACTTC. Protein product: CASSLTGQGIHEQYF.

This chain connects TRBV9 to TRBJ2-3; possibly TRBD2 for D (5 bases). Germline CDR1 SGDLS, CDR2 YYNGEE. This CDR3 has 14 residues. V dropped 6 bases and J dropped 3 bases, with 14 bases sitting between them. The CDR3 DNA sequence: TGTGCCAGCACCCAGAGGGCTGGGACAGATACGCAGTATTTT. The encoded protein is CASTQRAGTDTQYF.

The chain uses TRBV28 and TRBJ2-3; D call uncertain. The CDR3 spans 13 residues. Germline CDR1 MDHEN, CDR2 SYDVKM. Trimming removed 8 bases from V and 6 bases from J, with 15 bases in between. The CDR3 DNA reads as TGTGCCAGCGGACCCCCAGCTTCGGATACGCAGTATTTT. Translation: CASGPPASDTQYF. The full variable domain, completed using reference TRBV28 and TRBJ2-3, is DVKVTQSSRYLVKRTGEKVFLECVQDMDHENMFWYRQDPGLGLRLIYFSYDVKMKEKGDIPEGYSVSREKKERFSLILESASTNQTSMYLCASGPPASDTQYFGPGTRLTVL.

This clonotype has at least ten counts. The chain joins TRBV7-2 to TRBJ2-1; 9 bases line up with TRBD2. Germline trimming cut 5 bases from V and 9 bases from J; bases unmatched to any gene: 14. The germline gives CDR1 SGHTA, CDR2 FQGNSA. The CDR3 contains 16 residues. CDR3 sequence: CASSRWGSGSGGEQFF. The DNA for the CDR3 is TGTGCCAGCAGCAGATGGGGTAGCGGGAGCGGTGGTGAGCAGTTCTTC.

This clonotype was counted a few times. The rearrangement uses TRBV12-3 or TRBV12-4 and TRBJ1-1, with 11 nucleotides matching TRBD1. V was clipped by 4 bases and J by 6 bases; unmatched bases: 7. This CDR3 comprises 15 residues. CDR3 loop: CASSSRTGGFSEAFF. The CDR3 DNA sequence: TGTGCCAGCAGTTCAAGGACAGGGGGCTTCTCTGAAGCTTTCTTT.

The rearrangement uses TRBV28 and TRBJ2-7; 7 nucleotides align to TRBD1. The CDR3 totals 13 residues. V lost 4 bases and J lost 3; bases outside the gene matches: 3. In germline, CDR1 is MDHEN, CDR2 SYDVKM. CDR3 DNA: TGTGCCAGCAGTTGGGACAGTTACTACGAGCAGTACTTC. Encoded protein: CASSWDSYYEQYF. The full variable domain, rest sourced from reference TRBV28 and TRBJ2-7, is DVKVTQSSRYLVKRTGEKVFLECVQDMDHENMFWYRQDPGLGLRLIYFSYDVKMKEKGDIPEGYSVSREKKERFSLILESASTNQTSMYLCASSWDSYYEQYFGPGTRLTVT.

This chain uses TRBV19 with TRBJ2-1; 9 bases are shared with TRBD2. The CDR3 runs 17 residues. V dropped 5 bases and J dropped 4; count of bases not matched to a gene: 12. Germline V gives CDR1 LNHDA, CDR2 SQIVND (reference sequence). The DNA of the CDR3 is TGTGCCAGTAGTGGGCTAGCGGGATTCATCGGGTACAATGAGCAGTTCTTC. Encoded protein: CASSGLAGFIGYNEQFF.

The chain uses TRBV5-1 and TRBJ2-3, with D possibly TRBD2 on 6 matching bases. CDR1 SGHRS and CDR2 YFSETQ come from the germline V gene. CDR3 size: 14 residues. V gave up 5 bases and J gave up 2 bases, with 12 bases separating them. The CDR3 here is CASSWGLVTDTQYF. DNA for the CDR3: TGCGCCAGCAGTTGGGGACTTGTCACAGATACGCAGTATTTT.

This clonotype was found a few times. V is TRBV24-1 and J is TRBJ2-7; 8 bases map to TRBD1. The germline V gene has CDR1 KGHDR and CDR2 SFDVKD. CDR3 length: 15 amino acids. V dropped 2 bases and J dropped 4; count of bases not matched to a gene: 6. In nucleotides, the CDR3 is TGTGCCACCAGTGATTCCCGGGACAGGTGGTACGAGCAGTACTTC. Translation gives CATSDSRDRWYEQYF.